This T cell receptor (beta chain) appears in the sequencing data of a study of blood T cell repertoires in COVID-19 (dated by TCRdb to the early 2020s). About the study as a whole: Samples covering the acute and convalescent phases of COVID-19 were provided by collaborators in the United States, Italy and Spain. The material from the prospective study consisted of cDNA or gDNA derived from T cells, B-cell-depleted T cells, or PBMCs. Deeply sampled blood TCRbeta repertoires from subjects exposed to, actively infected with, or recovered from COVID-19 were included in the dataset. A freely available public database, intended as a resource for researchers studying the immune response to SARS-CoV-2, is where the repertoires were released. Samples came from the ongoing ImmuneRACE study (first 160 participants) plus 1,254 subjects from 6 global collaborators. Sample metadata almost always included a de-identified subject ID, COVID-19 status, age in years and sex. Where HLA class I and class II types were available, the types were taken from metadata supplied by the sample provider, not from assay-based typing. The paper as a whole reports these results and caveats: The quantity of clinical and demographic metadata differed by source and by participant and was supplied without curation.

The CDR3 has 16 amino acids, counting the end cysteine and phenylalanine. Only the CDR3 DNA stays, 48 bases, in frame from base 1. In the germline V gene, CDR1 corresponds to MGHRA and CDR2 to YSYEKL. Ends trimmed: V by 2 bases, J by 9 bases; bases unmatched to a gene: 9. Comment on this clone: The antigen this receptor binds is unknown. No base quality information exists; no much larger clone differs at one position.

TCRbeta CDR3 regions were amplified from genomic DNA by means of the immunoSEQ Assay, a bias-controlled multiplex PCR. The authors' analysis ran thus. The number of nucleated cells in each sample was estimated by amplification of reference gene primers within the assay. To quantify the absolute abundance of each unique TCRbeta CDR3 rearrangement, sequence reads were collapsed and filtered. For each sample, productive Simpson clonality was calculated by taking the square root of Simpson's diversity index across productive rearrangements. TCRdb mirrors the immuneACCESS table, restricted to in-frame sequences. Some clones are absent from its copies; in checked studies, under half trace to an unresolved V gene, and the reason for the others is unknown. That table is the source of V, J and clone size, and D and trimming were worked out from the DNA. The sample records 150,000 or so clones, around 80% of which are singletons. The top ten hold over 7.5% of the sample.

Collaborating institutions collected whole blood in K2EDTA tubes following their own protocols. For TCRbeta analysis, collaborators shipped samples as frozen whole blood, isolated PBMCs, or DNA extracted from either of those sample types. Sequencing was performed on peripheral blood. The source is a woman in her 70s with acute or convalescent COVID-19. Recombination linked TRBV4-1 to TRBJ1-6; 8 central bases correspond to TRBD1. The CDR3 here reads CASSQSLVRGPSPLHF. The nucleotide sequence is TGCGCCAGCAGCCAAAGCTTAGTCAGGGGGCCTTCACCCCTCCACTTT.